The 16 T cell receptor beta chains below come from one sample, sequenced in a study of cytomegalovirus exposure and HLA in healthy donors (dated by TCRdb to 2017 to 2019). The protocol used for the library was the immunoSEQ multiplex PCR assay. The multiplex PCR relied on a mix of 60 forward primers for TCR Vbeta segments and 13 reverse primers for TCR Jbeta segments. Sourced from immuneACCESS, this table was stored by TCRdb with only in-frame sequences that have V and J called. A share of the clones is absent; for the studies checked, an unresolved V gene accounts for under half, and the remainder has no known explanation. The sample records about 50,000 clones, more than 60% of which are singletons. Under 3.5% of the sample rests with the top ten. The specimen was PBMCs. The receptors here all came from a woman in her 40s in good health and CMV-seropositive.

J is TRBJ1-1 and V is TRBV6-5, with D perhaps matching TRBD1 (5 bases). Trimming took 4 bases from V and 7 from J, leaving 10 bases between them. Per the germline V gene, CDR1 is MNHEY and CDR2 is SVGAGI. The CDR3 runs 12 residues. The DNA for the CDR3 is TGTGCCAGCAGTTCACGGGGGGATGAAGCTTTCTTT. It specifies CASSSRGDEAFF.

This clone was found once. The rearrangement uses TRBV12-5 and TRBJ2-7, with D possibly matching TRBD1 (6 bases). CDR1 is LGHNT and CDR2 is FRNRAP in the germline V gene. V gave up 1 base and J gave up 6 bases, with 7 bases separating them. The CDR3 is 12 residues long. CDR3 in DNA: TGTGCTAGTGGTTTGGGCAGGGGCGAGCAGTACTTC. Amino acids: CASGLGRGEQYF. Supplemented by reference TRBV12-5 and TRBJ2-7, the full variable domain reads DARVTQTPRHKVTEMGQEVTMRCQPILGHNTVFWYRQTMMQGLELLAYFRNRAPLDDSGMPKDRFSAEMPDATLATLKIQPSEPRDSAVYFCASGLGRGEQYFGPGTRLTVT.

The J gene is TRBJ1-6, the V gene TRBV4-1; 11 positions agree with TRBD1. Germline trimming cut 6 bases from V and 6 bases from J; bases unmatched to any gene: 7. The CDR3 totals 16 residues. Germline CDR1 MGHRA, CDR2 YSYEKL. The DNA of the CDR3 is TGCGCCAGCAGAAATCCGGGACAGGGGGTTAATTCACCCCTCCACTTT. Amino acids: CASRNPGQGVNSPLHF.

V usage is TRBV10-2 and J usage is TRBJ2-7, with 7 positions matching TRBD1. Germline CDR1 WSHSY, CDR2 SAAADI. This CDR3 region has 15 residues. V trimming: 5 bases; J trimming: 2 bases; junction bases outside the gene matches: 9. The CDR3 here is CASSKGTEGTYEQYF. The CDR3 DNA follows: TGCGCCAGCAGTAAAGGGACAGAAGGGACCTACGAGCAGTACTTC.

This clone appeared a single time. The chain has TRBV5-1 and TRBJ1-4; no definite D call. The V gene lost 4 bases and the J gene lost 5 bases, with 12 bases spanning the gap. The CDR3 runs 14 residues. Looked up from germline, CDR1 is SGHRS and CDR2 is YFSETQ. CDR3 DNA: TGCGCCAGCAGCCTGAAGGGAGAGAATGAAAAACTGTTTTTT. Protein sequence: CASSLKGENEKLFF.

The chain uses TRBV1 and TRBJ2-1; TRBD2, the table's D call, was not compared with the DNA. TRBV1 has pseudogene status. The CDR3 is made up of 17 amino acids. The CDR3 loop is CTSSQDTSGNRGNEQFF. The CDR3 DNA reads TGCACCAGCAGCCAAGATACTAGCGGGAATCGAGGTAATGAGCAGTTCTTC.

The rearrangement joins TRBV6-1 to TRBJ1-5; possible D gene TRBD1, 6 bases. This CDR3 is 13 amino acids long. Trimming pared 7 bases from V and 5 bases from J, leaving 12 bases between. The germline V gene encodes CDR1 MNHNS and CDR2 SASEGT. The CDR3 DNA follows: TGTGCCAGCACCTACAGGGTGGATCAGCCCCAGCATTTT. Translating it yields CASTYRVDQPQHF.

The V gene is TRBV7-2, the J gene TRBJ1-2; 10 bases are shared with TRBD1. The CDR3 totals 16 residues. Losses at the gene ends were 5 bases for V and 2 bases for J; bases not matched to a gene: 8. From germline, CDR1 is SGHTA and CDR2 FQGNSA. This CDR3 is CASSPGTGEINYGYTF. The CDR3 DNA is TGTGCCAGCAGCCCCGGGACAGGGGAGATAAACTATGGCTACACCTTC. Variable domain in full (rest from reference TRBV7-2 and TRBJ1-2): GAGVSQSPSNKVTEKGKDVELRCDPISGHTALYWYRQSLGQGLEFLIYFQGNSAPDKSGLPSDRFSAERTGGSVSTLTIQRTQQEDSAVYLCASSPGTGEINYGYTFGSGTRLTVV.

This rearrangement joins TRBV11-1 to TRBJ1-1, with D possibly matching TRBD1 (6 bases). This CDR3 is 15 amino acids long. Germline loops: CDR1 SGHAT, CDR2 FQDESV (reference sequence). Between the trimmed V and J ends, which lost 5 bases and 4 bases, there was a span of 17 bases. CDR3 protein: CASSKSQGLVTEAFF. The CDR3 region has the DNA TGTGCCAGCAGCAAATCACAGGGCCTGGTCACTGAAGCTTTCTTT.

J is TRBJ2-5 and V is TRBV9; a weak D match, TRBD2 (6 bases). The CDR3 length is 15 residues. Germline V gene data show CDR1 as SGDLS and CDR2 as YYNGEE. V lost 4 bases, J lost 4 bases, and 17 bases lay in between. The CDR3 reads CASSPGDGAGETQYF. As DNA, the CDR3 is TGTGCCAGCAGCCCGGGGGACGGGGCGGGAGAGACCCAGTACTTC.

This chain joins TRBV6-5 and TRBJ2-2; D is undetermined. CDR1 is MNHEY, CDR2 SVGAGI, per germline. The V end was cut by 7 bases, the J end by 7 bases, with 16 bases between. The CDR3 consists of 14 residues. The CDR3 protein is CASTPASVGGELFF. In DNA form, the CDR3 reads TGTGCCAGCACCCCCGCCTCGGTTGGCGGGGAGCTGTTTTTT.

The chain has TRBV7-2 and TRBJ2-5; 9 bases fit TRBD2. Germline trimming cut 5 bases from V and 5 bases from J; bases unmatched to any gene: 6. Germline V gene lookup returns CDR1 SGHTA and CDR2 FQGNSA. CDR3 length: 14 residues. This chain's CDR3 is CASSVSGGWETQYF. The CDR3 coding sequence is TGTGCCAGCAGCGTTAGCGGGGGTTGGGAGACCCAGTACTTC.

This chain connects TRBV5-1 to TRBJ1-2, with TRBD1 matching 7 bases. Germline lookup yields CDR1 SGHRS and CDR2 YFSETQ. The CDR3 loop spans 12 amino acids. With 6 bases clipped from V and 4 bases from J, the junction kept 3 bases outside the gene matches. The CDR3 DNA reads as TGCGCCAGCACGGACAGGATCTATGGCTACACCTTC. Protein sequence: CASTDRIYGYTF.

The chain links TRBV4-2 to TRBJ2-3; weak D call: TRBD1 (7 bases). Trimming cost V 4 bases and J 0 bases, with 11 bases left between them. Germline CDR1 LGHNA, CDR2 YNFKEQ. The CDR3 loop spans 15 amino acids. CDR3 residues: CASSPGGSSTDTQYF. The CDR3 DNA follows: TGTGCCAGCAGCCCAGGGGGGTCTAGCACAGATACGCAGTATTTT.

The chain is built from TRBV7-2 and TRBJ2-5; TRBD2 is a possible D gene (5 bases). The CDR3 contains 15 residues. Germline V gene sequence: CDR1 SGHTA, CDR2 FQGNSA. V was pared by 6 bases and J by 1 base, with 15 bases between. The chain's CDR3 is CASRPRLGSQETQYF. CDR3 in DNA: TGTGCCAGCAGACCCAGGTTAGGGAGCCAAGAGACCCAGTACTTC.

CDR3 sequence (DNA): TGTGCCAGCAGCCGTCCCGGGACTAGCGGCTACAATGAGCAGTTCTTC. Its protein product is CASSRPGTSGYNEQFF. The chain recombines TRBV6-6 with TRBJ2-1; TRBD2 aligns across 11 bases. Germline values: CDR1 MNHNY, CDR2 SVGAGI (reference sequence). With 6 bases clipped from V and 3 bases from J, the junction kept 7 bases outside the gene matches. The length of the CDR3 is 16 residues.